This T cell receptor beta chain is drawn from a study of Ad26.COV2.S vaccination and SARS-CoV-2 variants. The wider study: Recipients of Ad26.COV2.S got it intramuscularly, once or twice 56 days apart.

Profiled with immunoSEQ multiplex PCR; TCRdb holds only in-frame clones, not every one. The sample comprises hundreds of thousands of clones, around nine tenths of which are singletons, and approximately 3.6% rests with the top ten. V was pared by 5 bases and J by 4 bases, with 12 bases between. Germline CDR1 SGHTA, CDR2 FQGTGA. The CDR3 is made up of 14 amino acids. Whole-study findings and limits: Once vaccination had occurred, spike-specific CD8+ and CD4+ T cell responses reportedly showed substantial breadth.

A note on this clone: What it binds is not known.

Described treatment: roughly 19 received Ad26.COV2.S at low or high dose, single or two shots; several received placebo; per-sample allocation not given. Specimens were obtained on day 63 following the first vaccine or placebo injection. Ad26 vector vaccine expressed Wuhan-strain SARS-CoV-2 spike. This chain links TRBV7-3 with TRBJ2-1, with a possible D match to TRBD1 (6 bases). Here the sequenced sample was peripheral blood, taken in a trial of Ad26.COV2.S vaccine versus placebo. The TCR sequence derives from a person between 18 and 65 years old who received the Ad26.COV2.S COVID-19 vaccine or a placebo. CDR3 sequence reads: CASSGGHPYNEQFF. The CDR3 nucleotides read TGTGCCAGCAGCGGGGGACATCCATACAATGAGCAGTTCTTC.